These 32 T cell receptor beta chains came from one sample sequenced in a study of T cells in Graves' hyperthyroidism and ophthalmopathy. Template material for amplifying TCR beta CDR3 regions consisted of RNA transcripts. The HTBI primer set was used in a first-round RT-PCR of the TCR CDR3. TCRdb called the multiplex PCR reads again in MiXCR, with one record for every CDR3 protein. This sample has around 600,000 distinct CDR3 sequences, with about 14% found just once. Source material: blood. The receptors come from a woman aged 45 to 65 with Graves' ophthalmopathy.

This clonotype came up many times. V and J are TRBV7-3 and TRBJ2-1; no definite D call. The germline V and J ends were trimmed by 5 bases and 2 bases, with 13 bases remaining between them. The V gene's germline CDR1 is SGHTA and CDR2 FQGTGA. This CDR3 is 15 amino acids long. The CDR3 sequence is CASSPRRTTYNEQFF. As DNA, the CDR3 is TGTGCCAGCAGCCCCCGGCGGACCACCTACAATGAGCAGTTCTTC.

Ten or more counts support this clonotype. V usage is TRBV5-5 and J usage is TRBJ2-2; D possibly corresponds to TRBD1 (6 bases). This CDR3 is 14 amino acids long. The germline V gene has CDR1 SGHKS and CDR2 YYEKEE (reference sequence). Trimming took off 6 bases at V and 1 base at J, with 10 bases between the two ends. The CDR3 DNA reads TGTGCCAGCAATCTGGGACAGAACACCGGGGAGCTGTTTTTT. This translates into CASNLGQNTGELFF. The whole variable domain, filled in from reference TRBV5-5 and TRBJ2-2, reads DAGVTQSPTHLIKTRGQQVTLRCSPISGHKSVSWYQQVLGQGPQFIFQYYEKEERGRGNFPDRFSARQFPNYSSELNVNALLLGDSALYLCASNLGQNTGELFFGEGSRLTVL.

The sample holds many counts of this clonotype. J is TRBJ2-5 and V is TRBV14; perhaps TRBD1 as D (5 bases). In germline, CDR1 is SGHDN, CDR2 FVKESK. V was clipped by 2 bases and J by 5 bases, with 15 bases between them. CDR3 length: 15 amino acids. The CDR3 DNA is TGTGCCAGCAGCCAACCGGTGGGGCTGGGGGAGACCCAGTACTTC. Translation gives CASSQPVGLGETQYF.

This clonotype was recorded a few times. This chain connects TRBV7-2 to TRBJ2-4; 11 bases line up with TRBD2. This CDR3 is 15 amino acids long. With 5 bases clipped from V and 8 bases from J, the junction kept 8 bases outside the gene matches. Germline values: CDR1 SGHTA, CDR2 FQGNSA. DNA for the CDR3: TGTGCCAGCAGCCGACTAGCGGGGACGATAGACATTCAGTACTTC. Amino acid sequence: CASSRLAGTIDIQYF.

This clonotype was seen many times. The chain has TRBV20-1 and TRBJ2-6; D uncertain. V was cut by 5 bases and J by 3 bases, with 11 bases left in between. CDR3 length equals 14 residues. CDR1 and CDR2 (germline): DFQATT, SNEGSKA (reference sequence). As DNA, the CDR3 is TGCAGTGCTTTCCGAGAGTATGGGGCCAACGTCCTGACTTTC. This codes for CSAFREYGANVLTF.

Turning to this clonotype: This clone may be a read error of a much larger clone one base away. As the CDR3 is not closed by the conserved phenylalanine or tryptophan, this likely results from a read error. The V and J genes are TRBV20-1 and TRBJ2-5; D is unresolved. CDR3 size: 14 residues. The V gene's germline CDR1 is DFQATT and CDR2 SNEGSKA (reference sequence). Trimming cost V 0 bases and J 2 bases, with 10 bases left between them. In nucleotides, the CDR3 is TGCAGTGCTAGAGATCGGGTAGTACAAGAGACCCAGTACCTC. It encodes CSARDRVVQETQYL.

In its sample, this clonotype was seen many times. The chain recombines TRBV7-2 with TRBJ2-1; 9 nucleotides agree with TRBD1. There are 14 residues in the CDR3. V gave up 9 bases and J gave up 6 bases; unmatched junction bases: 9. Looked up from germline, CDR1 is SGHTA and CDR2 is FQGNSA. The CDR3 reads CASRPGQGANEQFF. CDR3 in DNA: TGTGCCAGTCGACCGGGACAGGGTGCCAATGAGCAGTTCTTC. Full variable domain (remainder filled in from reference TRBV7-2 and TRBJ2-1): GAGVSQSPSNKVTEKGKDVELRCDPISGHTALYWYRQSLGQGLEFLIYFQGNSAPDKSGLPSDRFSAERTGGSVSTLTIQRTQQEDSAVYLCASRPGQGANEQFFGPGTRLTVL.

Ten or more counts support this clonotype. The chain joins TRBV4-1 to TRBJ2-7; 9 positions agree with TRBD2. Germline CDR1 MGHRA, CDR2 YSYEKL. Germline trimming cut 3 bases from V and 6 bases from J; bases unmatched to any gene: 15. The CDR3 has 17 amino acids. This CDR3 is CASSHPPAAGGLLEQYF. The DNA of the CDR3 is TGCGCCAGCAGCCATCCCCCCGCGGCGGGAGGGCTTCTCGAGCAGTACTTC.

The chain carries TRBV19 and TRBJ2-2, with 9 nucleotides matching TRBD2. The V gene's germline CDR1 is LNHDA and CDR2 SQIVND (reference sequence). The CDR3 is 16 residues long. J was trimmed by 1 base and V by 1 base; bases with no gene match: 1. The CDR3 region is CASSIVLAGNTGELFF. The DNA for the CDR3 is TGTGCCAGTAGTATAGTACTAGCGGGGAACACCGGGGAGCTGTTTTTT.

The chain recombines TRBV9 with TRBJ2-1, with 9 bases identical to TRBD2. CDR1 is SGDLS, CDR2 YYNGEE, per germline. This CDR3 region has 16 residues. V shed 2 bases and J 8 bases; nucleotides not matched to a gene: 11. The CDR3 spells CASSVLAGMGGDEQFF. The CDR3, as DNA: TGTGCCAGCAGCGTCCTAGCGGGAATGGGTGGAGATGAGCAGTTCTTC. The full variable domain, rest sourced from reference TRBV9 and TRBJ2-1, is DSGVTQTPKHLITATGQRVTLRCSPRSGDLSVYWYQQSLDQGLQFLIQYYNGEERAKGNILERFSAQQFPDLHSELNLSSLELGDSALYFCASSVLAGMGGDEQFFGPGTRLTVL.

This clonotype was observed many times. This chain joins TRBV11-2 and TRBJ2-3; the D is unclear. V lost 2 bases to trimming and J lost 0 bases, with 9 bases between them. The V gene's germline CDR1 is SGHAT and CDR2 FQNNGV. This CDR3 has 15 amino acids. Here the CDR3 DNA reads TGTGCCAGCAGCTTATCCCCAGCAAGCACAGATACGCAGTATTTT. It yields the protein CASSLSPASTDTQYF.

This clonotype was recorded at least ten times. The rearrangement links TRBV24-1 to TRBJ2-3, with 9 bases fitting TRBD1. This CDR3 is 18 amino acids long. The junction had 11 bases not matched to a gene; V was cut back by 0 bases and J by 5 bases. Germline-derived CDR1 and CDR2 are KGHDR and SFDVKD. The CDR3 loop is CATSDLTKGQGPGDTQYF. CDR3 in DNA: TGTGCCACCAGTGATTTGACAAAGGGACAGGGCCCTGGAGATACGCAGTATTTT.

In this sample, this clonotype turned up a few times. This rearrangement joins TRBV5-8 to TRBJ1-5; no reliable D call. Germline lookup yields CDR1 SGHTS and CDR2 YDEGEE. V lost 2 bases and J lost 7, with 13 bases in between. The CDR3 contains 14 residues. As DNA, the CDR3 is TGTGCCAGCAGCTTAGACGGTCTAAGGCAGCCCCAGCATTTT. The encoded protein is CASSLDGLRQPQHF.

This clonotype was seen repeatedly, ten times or more. The chain combines TRBV11-3 with TRBJ2-1; D gene ambiguous. The V end lost 2 bases, the J end lost 6 bases, and 11 bases lay between the germline ends. The CDR3 sequence is 14 residues long. CDR1 SGHNT and CDR2 YENEEA come from the germline V gene. Written as DNA, the CDR3 is TGTGCCAGCAGCTTACAAGGGTTTGCCAATGAGCAGTTCTTC. It encodes CASSLQGFANEQFF.

J is TRBJ1-1 and V is TRBV29-1, with a weak D call TRBD1 (5 bases). The CDR3 is 11 amino acids. V lost 6 bases, J lost 7 bases, and 12 bases lay in between. Germline values: CDR1 SQVTM, CDR2 ANQGSEA. The CDR3 here is CSVVTTGEAFF. CDR3 DNA: TGCAGCGTGGTCACCACAGGTGAAGCTTTCTTT. The full variable domain, rest sourced from reference TRBV29-1 and TRBJ1-1, is SAVISQKPSRDICQRGTSLTIQCQVDSQVTMMFWYRQQPGQSLTLIATANQGSEATYESGFVIDKFPISRPNLTFSTLTVSNMSPEDSSIYLCSVVTTGEAFFGQGTRLTVV.

This clonotype was observed a few times. The chain joins TRBV7-6 to TRBJ2-2; TRBD2 aligns across 12 bases. Germline V gives CDR1 SGHVS, CDR2 FNYEAQ. The CDR3 has 17 residues. Trimming took 1 base from V and 7 from J; bases not matched to a gene: 7. CDR3 region: CASSLGSGLAGSGELFF. The CDR3 DNA reads as TGTGCCAGCAGCTTAGGATCGGGACTAGCGGGTAGCGGGGAGCTGTTTTTT.

This clonotype turned up a few times. The CDR3 sequence is CASSSTASYGANVLTF. The CDR3 nucleotides read TGTGCCAGCAGCTCGACGGCCTCCTATGGGGCCAACGTCCTGACTTTC. This chain connects TRBV7-9 to TRBJ2-6; D unclear. Germline V gives CDR1 SEHNR, CDR2 FQNEAQ (reference sequence). The CDR3 spans 16 residues. Between the trimmed V and J ends, which lost 4 bases and 3 bases, there was a span of 13 bases.

This clonotype has only one observation. The chain is built from TRBV20-1 and TRBJ2-3, with 13 bases aligning to TRBD2. This CDR3 has 16 amino acids. The V gene's germline CDR1 is DFQATT and CDR2 SNEGSKA (reference sequence). This CDR3 reads CSATSGRAGSTDTQYF. In DNA, the CDR3 is TGCAGCGCAACTAGCGGGAGGGCCGGGTCCACAGATACGCAGTATTTT.

The J gene is TRBJ2-4, the V gene TRBV10-1; TRBD2 matches 12 bases. Trimming cost V 6 bases and J 6 bases; bases outside gene matches: 12. The CDR3 length is 17 residues. The germline gives CDR1 WNHNN, CDR2 SYGVQD (reference sequence). The CDR3 region has the DNA TGCGCCAGCAGCGATCAAAGACTAGCGGGAGTGGTAAACATTCAGTACTTC. This gives the protein CASSDQRLAGVVNIQYF.

In this sample, this clonotype turned up a few times. Relative to the germline gene, one junction end is altered; a read error may explain this. The chain joins TRBV3-1 to TRBJ2-7; D unresolved. CDR3 length: 13 amino acids. Germline CDR1 and CDR2: LGHDT and YNNKEL (reference sequence). The DNA of the CDR3 is TGTGCCGGCAGCCAAGAACCTCGTACAGCGCAGTACTTC. This translates into CAGSQEPRTAQYF.

This clonotype was seen at least ten times. The chain carries TRBV30 and TRBJ2-2; 9 bases agree with TRBD1. The V gene end was trimmed by 3 bases and the J gene end by 5 bases; junction bases not matched to a gene: 4. Per the germline V gene, CDR1 is GTSNPN and CDR2 is SVGIG (reference sequence). CDR3 length: 14 residues. CDR3 amino acids: CAWRTGGGTGELFF. The CDR3 DNA follows: TGTGCCTGGAGGACAGGGGGGGGTACCGGGGAGCTGTTTTTT.

This clonotype showed up many times. The chain couples TRBV27 to TRBJ2-7; 7 nucleotides align to TRBD2. This CDR3 contains 14 residues. The junction had 9 bases not matched to a gene; V was cut back by 4 bases and J by 6 bases. CDR1 MNHEY and CDR2 SMNVEV come from the germline V gene (reference sequence). The CDR3 loop reads CASSSLGPGGEQYF. DNA for the CDR3: TGTGCCAGCAGTTCCCTCGGCCCGGGGGGCGAGCAGTACTTC.

This clonotype was counted at least ten times. The rearrangement links TRBV6-2 or TRBV6-3 to TRBJ1-2, with D possibly TRBD1 on 5 matching bases. The length of the CDR3 is 12 residues. Trimming removed 6 bases at V and 8 bases at J, with 13 bases between. Germline CDR1 reads MNHEY; CDR2 reads SVGEGT. The CDR3 reads CASSDPWGGYTF. CDR3 sequence (DNA): TGTGCCAGCAGCGACCCGTGGGGCGGCTACACCTTC.

V usage is TRBV7-2 and J usage is TRBJ2-5; the match to TRBD2 covers 7 bases. This CDR3 comprises 18 residues. Germline V gene data show CDR1 as SGHTA and CDR2 as FQGNSA. The trim removed 1 base at V and 2 bases at J, leaving 13 bases unmatched. CDR3 DNA sequence: TGTGCCAGCAGCTTAGGGCGAACCGCGGGAGTGAAGCAAGAGACCCAGTACTTC. Its protein product is CASSLGRTAGVKQETQYF.

This clonotype was picked up many times. This chain connects TRBV10-3 to TRBJ2-1; 10 bases are a match to TRBD2. Unmatched junction bases numbered 17, after V lost 4 bases and J lost 5 bases. The length of the CDR3 is 19 residues. Germline CDR1 reads ENHRY; CDR2 reads SYGVKD. This CDR3 is CAISGRSELRTSGHNEQFF. The CDR3 DNA sequence: TGTGCCATCAGTGGGCGATCAGAATTAAGGACTAGCGGCCACAATGAGCAGTTCTTC.

This clonotype was seen only a few times. The chain recombines TRBV3-1 with TRBJ2-5, with D possibly called TRBD1 or TRBD2 (5 bases each). In germline, CDR1 is LGHDT, CDR2 YNNKEL (reference sequence). Trimming removed 1 base from V and 5 bases from J, with 14 bases in between. The CDR3 totals 15 residues. The CDR3 DNA follows: TGTGCCAGCAGCCAAGGAAGAGGGGTGGGGGAGACCCAGTACTTC. It encodes CASSQGRGVGETQYF.

This clonotype occurred many times. The chain carries TRBV5-1 and TRBJ2-7, with a weak D call TRBD1 (6 bases). Germline CDR1 reads SGHRS; CDR2 reads YFSETQ. V was trimmed by 4 bases and J by 2 bases, leaving 22 bases between them. The CDR3 has 17 amino acids. This CDR3 is CASSKEPPRTDTYEQYF. In DNA form, the CDR3 reads TGCGCCAGCAGCAAGGAGCCTCCTAGGACAGACACCTACGAGCAGTACTTC.

The rearrangement links TRBV4-1 to TRBJ2-4; D possibly corresponds to TRBD2 (6 bases). From germline, CDR1 is MGHRA and CDR2 YSYEKL. This CDR3 contains 15 residues. The V end was cut by 3 bases, the J end by 0 bases, with 9 bases between. CDR3: CASSQGGLAKNIQYF. The CDR3 coding sequence is TGCGCCAGCAGCCAGGGAGGATTAGCCAAAAACATTCAGTACTTC.

This clonotype was seen a few times. This chain joins TRBV5-1 and TRBJ2-2; a possible D gene is TRBD2 (5 bases). V dropped 0 bases and J dropped 7 bases, with 7 bases sitting between them. CDR1 is SGHRS, CDR2 YFSETQ, per germline. There are 13 residues in the CDR3. The CDR3 DNA is TGCGCCAGCAGCTTGGGGGAGTTCGGGGAGCTGTTTTTT. Translated: CASSLGEFGELFF. The full variable domain, in which reference TRBV5-1 and TRBJ2-2 provide the parts outside the CDR3, is KAGVTQTPRYLIKTRGQQVTLSCSPISGHRSVSWYQQTPGQGLQFLFEYFSETQRNKGNFPGRFSGRQFSNSRSEMNVSTLELGDSALYLCASSLGEFGELFFGEGSRLTVL.

In this sample, this clonotype turned up many times. This chain joins TRBV30 and TRBJ2-5; D uncertain. The CDR3 has 16 residues. CDR1 is GTSNPN and CDR2 is SVGIG in the germline V gene (reference sequence). The V and J ends lost 0 bases and 1 base respectively, with 15 bases between them. The CDR3 loop reads CAWSVGLQLLQETQYF. As DNA, the CDR3 is TGTGCCTGGAGTGTAGGCCTACAGCTACTCCAAGAGACCCAGTACTTC.

This clonotype was seen more than once but under ten times. This sequence joins TRBV6-2 or TRBV6-3 and TRBJ2-2, with 8 bases identical to TRBD2. In germline, CDR1 is MNHEY, CDR2 SVGEGT. This CDR3 has 17 amino acids. V trimming: 4 bases; J trimming: 8 bases; junction bases outside the gene matches: 15. In DNA form, the CDR3 reads TGTGCCAGCAGTTCCATAGGACTAGCCGGTTTGCCGGGGGAGCTGTTTTTT. It yields the protein CASSSIGLAGLPGELFF.

The J gene is TRBJ2-1, the V gene TRBV20-1; TRBD2 matches at 13 bases. This CDR3 spans 16 amino acids. The V and J ends lost 5 bases and 7 bases, in that order; junction bases with no gene match: 11. Germline V gene sequence: CDR1 DFQATT, CDR2 SNEGSKA (reference sequence). DNA for the CDR3: TGCAGTGCTCGACTACTAGCGGGAGGGCCGGGGAATGAGCAGTTCTTC. It specifies CSARLLAGGPGNEQFF.